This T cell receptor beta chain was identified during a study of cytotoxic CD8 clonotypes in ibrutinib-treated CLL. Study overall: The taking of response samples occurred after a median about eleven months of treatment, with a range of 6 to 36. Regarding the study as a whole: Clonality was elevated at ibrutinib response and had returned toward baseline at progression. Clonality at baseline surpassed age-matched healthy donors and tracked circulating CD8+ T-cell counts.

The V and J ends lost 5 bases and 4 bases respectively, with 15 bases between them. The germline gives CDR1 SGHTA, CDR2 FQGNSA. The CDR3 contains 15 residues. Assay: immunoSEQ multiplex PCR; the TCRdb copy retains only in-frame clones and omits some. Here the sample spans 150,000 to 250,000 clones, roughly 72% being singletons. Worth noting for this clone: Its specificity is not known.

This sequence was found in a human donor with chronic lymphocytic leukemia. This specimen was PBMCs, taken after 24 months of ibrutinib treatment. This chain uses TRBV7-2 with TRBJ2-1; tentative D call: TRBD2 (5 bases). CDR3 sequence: CASSPWADSYNEQFF. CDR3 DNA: TGTGCCAGCAGCCCGTGGGCGGACTCGTACAATGAGCAGTTCTTC.